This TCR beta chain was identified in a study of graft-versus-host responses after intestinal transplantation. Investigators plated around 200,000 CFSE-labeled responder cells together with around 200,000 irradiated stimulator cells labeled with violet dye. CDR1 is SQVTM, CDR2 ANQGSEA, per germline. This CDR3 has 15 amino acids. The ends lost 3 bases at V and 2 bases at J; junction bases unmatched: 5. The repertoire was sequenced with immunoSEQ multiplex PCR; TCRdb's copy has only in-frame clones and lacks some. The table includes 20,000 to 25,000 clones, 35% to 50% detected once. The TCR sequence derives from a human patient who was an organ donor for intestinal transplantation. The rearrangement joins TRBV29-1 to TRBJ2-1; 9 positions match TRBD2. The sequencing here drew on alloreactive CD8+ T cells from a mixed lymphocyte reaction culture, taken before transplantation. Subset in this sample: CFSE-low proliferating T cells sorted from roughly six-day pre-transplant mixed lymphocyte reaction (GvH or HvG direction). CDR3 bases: TGCAGCGTTGATCCGACTAGCGGTCCCTACAATGAGCAGTTCTTC. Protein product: CSVDPTSGPYNEQFF.